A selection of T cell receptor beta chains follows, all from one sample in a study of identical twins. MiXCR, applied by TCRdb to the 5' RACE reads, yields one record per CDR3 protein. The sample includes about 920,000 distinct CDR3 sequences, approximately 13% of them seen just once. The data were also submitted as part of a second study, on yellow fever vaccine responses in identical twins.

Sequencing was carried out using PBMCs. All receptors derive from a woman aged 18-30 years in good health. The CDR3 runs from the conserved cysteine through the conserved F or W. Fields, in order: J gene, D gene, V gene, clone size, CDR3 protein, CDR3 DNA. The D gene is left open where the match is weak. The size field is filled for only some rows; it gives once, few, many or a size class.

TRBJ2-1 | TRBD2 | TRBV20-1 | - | CSAPSGRATYNEQFF | TGCAGTGCCCCTAGCGGGAGGGCCACCTACAATGAGCAGTTCTTC
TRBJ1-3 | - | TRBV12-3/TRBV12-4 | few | CASSSYGFSGNTIYF | TGTGCCAGCAGCAGCTATGGATTCTCTGGAAACACCATATATTTT
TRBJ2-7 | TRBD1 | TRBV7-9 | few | CASSAPATGVSYEQYF | TGTGCCAGCAGCGCTCCCGCTACAGGGGTCTCCTACGAGCAGTACTTC
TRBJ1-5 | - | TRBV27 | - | CASSVRIGNQPQHF | TGTGCCAGCAGCGTTCGGATTGGTAATCAGCCCCAGCATTTT
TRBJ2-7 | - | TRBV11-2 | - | CASSFPGIFHSYEQYF | TGTGCCAGCAGCTTTCCCGGGATATTCCACTCCTACGAGCAGTACTTC
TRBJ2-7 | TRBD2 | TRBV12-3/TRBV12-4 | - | CASRTSGSVYEQYF | TGTGCCAGCCGGACTAGCGGGAGTGTTTACGAGCAGTACTTC
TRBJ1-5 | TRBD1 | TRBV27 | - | CASSATGQGAGNQPQHF | TGTGCCAGCAGTGCCACGGGACAGGGGGCTGGCAATCAGCCCCAGCATTTT
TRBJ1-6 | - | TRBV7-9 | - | CASSLNREGGRTPLHF | TGTGCCAGCAGCTTAAATAGAGAGGGGGGAAGAACACCCCTCCACTTT
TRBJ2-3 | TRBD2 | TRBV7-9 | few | CASSPPAGGTVDTQYF | TGTGCCAGCAGCCCACCAGCGGGGGGCACAGTAGATACGCAGTATTTT
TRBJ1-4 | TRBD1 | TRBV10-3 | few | CAISEWTGPYEKLFF | TGTGCCATCAGTGAATGGACAGGGCCTTACGAAAAACTGTTTTTT
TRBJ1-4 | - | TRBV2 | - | CASSLWSEKLFF | TGTGCCAGCAGTTTGTGGAGTGAAAAACTGTTTTTT
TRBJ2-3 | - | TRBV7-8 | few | CASSLAEGGSTDTQYF | TGTGCCAGCAGCTTAGCGGAGGGGGGGAGCACAGATACGCAGTATTTT
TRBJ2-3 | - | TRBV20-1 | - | CSARDRVWANSDTQYF | TGCAGTGCTAGAGATCGGGTCTGGGCTAACTCAGATACGCAGTATTTT
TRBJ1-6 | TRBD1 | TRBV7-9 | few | CASRTSTGRLDSPLHF | TGTGCCAGCAGAACATCGACAGGGAGGCTTGATTCACCCCTCCACTTT
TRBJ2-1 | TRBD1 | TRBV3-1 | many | CASSQFRGTGLSDEQFF | TGCGCCAGCAGCCAGTTCCGTGGGACAGGGCTCTCCGATGAGCAGTTCTTC
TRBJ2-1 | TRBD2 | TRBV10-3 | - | CAISVISSGNEQFF | TGTGCCATCAGTGTAATTTCTAGCGGGAATGAGCAGTTCTTC
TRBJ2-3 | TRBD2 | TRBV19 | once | CASSMSKGLAGAPDTQYF | TGTGCCAGTAGTATGAGTAAGGGACTAGCGGGAGCACCAGATACGCAGTATTTT
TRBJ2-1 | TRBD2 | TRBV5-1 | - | CASSLDLREGYEQFF | TGCGCCAGCAGCTTGGATTTGCGGGAGGGTTATGAGCAGTTCTTC
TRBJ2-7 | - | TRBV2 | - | CASSDFGGYEQYF | TGTGCCAGCAGTGACTTTGGGGGCTACGAGCAGTACTTC
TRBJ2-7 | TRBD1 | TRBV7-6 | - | CASSLSNPPNRGRDEQYF | TGTGCCAGCAGCCTCTCTAACCCCCCCAACAGGGGGCGAGACGAGCAGTACTTC
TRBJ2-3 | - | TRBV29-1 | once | CSAWDFGTDTQYF | TGCAGCGCCTGGGACTTCGGAACAGATACGCAGTATTTT
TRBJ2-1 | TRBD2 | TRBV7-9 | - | CASPPGGVYNEQFF | TGTGCCAGCCCCCCTGGGGGGGTTTACAATGAGCAGTTCTTC
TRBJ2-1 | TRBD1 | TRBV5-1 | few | CASSSDRDEQFF | TGCGCCAGCAGCTCGGACAGGGATGAGCAGTTCTTC
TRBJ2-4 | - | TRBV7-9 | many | CASSEAGSGNIQYF | TGTGCCAGCAGCGAGGCCGGGAGTGGAAACATTCAGTACTTC
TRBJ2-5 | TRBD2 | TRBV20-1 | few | CSASQGLAGWETQYF | TGCAGTGCTAGCCAAGGACTAGCGGGATGGGAGACCCAGTACTTC
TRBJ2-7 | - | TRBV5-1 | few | CASSLPSDSYEQYF | TGCGCCAGCAGCTTGCCAAGCGACTCCTACGAGCAGTACTTC
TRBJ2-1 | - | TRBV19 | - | CASSVSGGGVKEQFF | TGTGCCAGTAGTGTGAGCGGAGGGGGTGTAAAGGAGCAGTTCTTC
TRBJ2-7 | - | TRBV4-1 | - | CASSFVPSYEQYF | TGCGCCAGCAGTTTTGTACCCTCCTACGAGCAGTACTTC
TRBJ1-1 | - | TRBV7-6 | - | CASSLLERAEAFF | TGTGCCAGCAGCTTACTAGAGAGGGCGGAAGCTTTCTTT
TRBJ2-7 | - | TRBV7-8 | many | CASSFEGGYEQYF | TGTGCCAGCAGCTTTGAGGGAGGCTACGAGCAGTACTTC
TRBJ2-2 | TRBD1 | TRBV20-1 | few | CSATDRSDTGELFF | TGCAGTGCTACGGACAGGTCTGACACCGGGGAGCTGTTTTTT
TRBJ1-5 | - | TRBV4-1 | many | CASSQVSGSNQPQHF | TGCGCCAGCAGCCAAGTGTCGGGGAGCAATCAGCCCCAGCATTTT
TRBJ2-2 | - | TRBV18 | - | CASSPPGPGELFF | TGTGCCAGCTCACCACCGGGGCCCGGGGAGCTGTTTTTT
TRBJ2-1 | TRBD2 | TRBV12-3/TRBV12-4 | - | CASSYGGGRHNEQFF | TGTGCCAGCAGTTACGGTGGCGGGAGGCACAATGAGCAGTTCTTC
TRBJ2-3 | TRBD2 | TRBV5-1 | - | CASSTGTRGTDTQYF | TGCGCCAGCAGCACCGGGACTAGGGGCACAGATACGCAGTATTTT
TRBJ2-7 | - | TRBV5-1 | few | CASSRQPTGDSHEQYF | TGCGCCAGCAGCCGCCAGCCGACAGGAGACTCCCACGAGCAGTACTTC
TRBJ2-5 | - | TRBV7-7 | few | CASSPGPEKETQYF | TGTGCCAGCAGCCCCGGGCCAGAGAAAGAGACCCAGTACTTC
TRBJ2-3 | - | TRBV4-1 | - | CASSQDRVGRTDTQYF | TGCGCCAGCAGCCAAGATCGGGTAGGACGCACAGATACGCAGTATTTT
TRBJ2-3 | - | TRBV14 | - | CASSHRGNGSTDTQYF | TGTGCCAGCAGCCATCGGGGCAACGGTAGCACAGATACGCAGTATTTT
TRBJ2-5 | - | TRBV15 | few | CATSRRTYRETQYF | TGTGCCACCAGCAGGAGGACCTATCGGGAGACCCAGTACTTC